This T cell receptor (beta chain) was captured in a study of CD4 T cells in relation to SARS-CoV-2 and coronaviruses. This CDR3 contains 16 residues. The ends lost 6 bases at V and 5 bases at J; junction bases unmatched: 9. Germline-derived CDR1 and CDR2 are MNHEY and SVGEGT. A remark on this clone: Its antigen is currently unknown.

Libraries were prepared by immunoSEQ multiplex PCR; TCRdb keeps only in-frame clonotypes and omits some of them. Altogether more than 20,000 clones are present, roughly 80% being singletons, with the ten largest covering over 15%. Study findings and constraints: This crossreactivity analysis covered spike protein alone, no other viral proteins.

CD4+ T cells from unexposed donors were obtained before the COVID-19 pandemic (2011-2018). Isolation of CD4+ T cells took place after roughly nine days in culture. As cell numbers allowed, unexposed-donor CD4+ T cells faced SARS-CoV-2 S/N and four cold-coronavirus spikes. The sequencing sample was made of CD4+ T cells from PBMCs, cultured in vitro. V gene TRBV6-2 or TRBV6-3 combines with J gene TRBJ2-7, with 14 bases that match TRBD2. This TCR derives from a human donor in good health. Here the CDR3 reads CASSTPRLAGGNEQYF. The CDR3 DNA sequence: TGTGCCAGCAGCACCCCTCGACTAGCGGGAGGGAACGAGCAGTACTTC.